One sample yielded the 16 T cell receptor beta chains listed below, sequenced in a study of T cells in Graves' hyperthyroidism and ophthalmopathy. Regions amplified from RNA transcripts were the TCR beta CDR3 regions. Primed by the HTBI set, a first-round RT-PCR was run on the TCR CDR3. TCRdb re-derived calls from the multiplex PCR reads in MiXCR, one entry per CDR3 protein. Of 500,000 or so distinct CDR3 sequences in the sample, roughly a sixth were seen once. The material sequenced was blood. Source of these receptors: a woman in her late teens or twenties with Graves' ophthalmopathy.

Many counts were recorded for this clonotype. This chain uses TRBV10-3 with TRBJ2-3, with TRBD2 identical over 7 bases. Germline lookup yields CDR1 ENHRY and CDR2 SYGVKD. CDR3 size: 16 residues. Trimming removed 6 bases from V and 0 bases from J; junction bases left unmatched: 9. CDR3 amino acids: CAISPSSGGSTDTQYF. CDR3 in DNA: TGTGCCATCAGCCCTTCTTCCGGGGGGAGCACAGATACGCAGTATTTT.

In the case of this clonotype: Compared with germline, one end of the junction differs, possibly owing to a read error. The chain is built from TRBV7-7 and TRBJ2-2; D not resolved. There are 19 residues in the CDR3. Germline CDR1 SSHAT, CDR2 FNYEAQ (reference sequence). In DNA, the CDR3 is TGTGCTAGCAGCTTAGAGCCGCCTACAGAGATCGCGAACACCGGGGAGCTGTTTTTT. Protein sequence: CASSLEPPTEIANTGELFF.

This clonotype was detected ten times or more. In DNA form, the CDR3 reads TGTGCCAGCAGTTCCGGACAGGATCTGTCAGAGACCCAGTACTTC. This codes for CASSSGQDLSETQYF. The rearrangement joins TRBV28 to TRBJ2-5, with TRBD1 identical over 7 bases. V was pared by 4 bases and J by 4 bases, with 9 bases of the junction left unmatched. The CDR3 runs to 15 residues. Per germline, CDR1 MDHEN and CDR2 SYDVKM.

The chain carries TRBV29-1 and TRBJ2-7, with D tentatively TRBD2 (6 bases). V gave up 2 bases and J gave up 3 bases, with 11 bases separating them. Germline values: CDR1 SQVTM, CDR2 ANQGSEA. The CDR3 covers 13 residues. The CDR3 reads CSVESRESYEQYF. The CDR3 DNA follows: TGCAGCGTTGAATCTCGGGAGAGCTACGAGCAGTACTTC.

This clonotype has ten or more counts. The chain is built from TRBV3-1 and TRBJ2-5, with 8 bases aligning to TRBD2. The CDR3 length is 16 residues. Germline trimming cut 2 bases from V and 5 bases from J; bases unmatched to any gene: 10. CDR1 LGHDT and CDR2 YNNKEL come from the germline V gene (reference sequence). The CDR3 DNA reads TGTGCCAGCAGCCAAAGTTCAGCGGGAGCTAGGGAGACCCAGTACTTC. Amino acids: CASSQSSAGARETQYF.

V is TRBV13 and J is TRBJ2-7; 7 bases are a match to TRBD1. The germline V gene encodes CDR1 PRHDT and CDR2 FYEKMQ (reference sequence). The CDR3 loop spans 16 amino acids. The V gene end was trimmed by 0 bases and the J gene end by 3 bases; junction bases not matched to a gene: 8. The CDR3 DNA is TGTGCCAGCAGCTTAGGCCAGGGGACAGCTAGCTACGAGCAGTACTTC. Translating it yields CASSLGQGTASYEQYF.

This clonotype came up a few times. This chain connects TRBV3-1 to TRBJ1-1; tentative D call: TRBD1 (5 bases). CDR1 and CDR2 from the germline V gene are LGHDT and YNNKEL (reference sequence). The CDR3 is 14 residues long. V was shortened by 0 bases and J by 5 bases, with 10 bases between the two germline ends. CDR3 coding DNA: TGTGCCAGCAGCCAAGATGCAGGGAGAACTGAAGCTTTCTTT. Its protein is CASSQDAGRTEAFF.

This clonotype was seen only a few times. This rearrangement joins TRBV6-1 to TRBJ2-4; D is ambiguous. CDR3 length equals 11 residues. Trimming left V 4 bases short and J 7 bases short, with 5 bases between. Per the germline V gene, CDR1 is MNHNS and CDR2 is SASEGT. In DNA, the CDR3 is TGTGCCAGCAGTGTTGAGAACATTCAGTACTTC. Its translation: CASSVENIQYF.

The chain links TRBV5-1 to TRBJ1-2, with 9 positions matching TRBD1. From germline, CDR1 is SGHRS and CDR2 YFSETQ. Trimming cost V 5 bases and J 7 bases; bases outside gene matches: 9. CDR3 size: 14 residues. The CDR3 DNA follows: TGCGCCAGCAGACTGAACAGGGGGCAAGGTGGCTACACCTTC. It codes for CASRLNRGQGGYTF.

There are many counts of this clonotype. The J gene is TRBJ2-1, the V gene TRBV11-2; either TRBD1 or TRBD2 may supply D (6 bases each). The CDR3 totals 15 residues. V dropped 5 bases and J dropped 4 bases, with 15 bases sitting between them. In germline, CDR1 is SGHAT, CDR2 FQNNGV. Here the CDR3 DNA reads TGTGCCAGCAGCCTAACAGGGAGGCTTTACAATGAGCAGTTCTTC. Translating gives CASSLTGRLYNEQFF. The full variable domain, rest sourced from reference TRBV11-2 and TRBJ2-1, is EAGVAQSPRYKIIEKRQSVAFWCNPISGHATLYWYQQILGQGPKLLIQFQNNGVVDDSQLPKDRFSAERLKGVDSTLKIQPAKLEDSAVYLCASSLTGRLYNEQFFGPGTRLTVL.

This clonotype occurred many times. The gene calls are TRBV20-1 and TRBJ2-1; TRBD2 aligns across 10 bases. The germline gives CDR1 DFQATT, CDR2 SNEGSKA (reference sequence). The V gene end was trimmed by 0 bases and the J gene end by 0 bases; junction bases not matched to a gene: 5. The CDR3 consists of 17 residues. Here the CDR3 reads CSARDLAGDFSYNEQFF. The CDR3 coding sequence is TGCAGTGCTAGAGATCTAGCGGGGGACTTCTCCTACAATGAGCAGTTCTTC.

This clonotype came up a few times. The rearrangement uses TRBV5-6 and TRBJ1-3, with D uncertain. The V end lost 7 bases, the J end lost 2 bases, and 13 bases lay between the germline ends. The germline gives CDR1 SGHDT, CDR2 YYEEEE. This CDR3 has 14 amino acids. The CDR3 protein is CASRSGDTGNTIYF. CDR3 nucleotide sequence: TGTGCCAGCCGTAGCGGAGATACTGGAAACACCATATATTTT.

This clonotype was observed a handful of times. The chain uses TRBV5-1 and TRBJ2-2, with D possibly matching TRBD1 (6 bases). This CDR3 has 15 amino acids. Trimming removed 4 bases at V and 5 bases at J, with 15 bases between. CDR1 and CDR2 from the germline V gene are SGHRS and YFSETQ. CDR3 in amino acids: CASSPTGSGTGELFF. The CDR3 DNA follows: TGCGCCAGCAGCCCTACAGGGTCGGGAACCGGGGAGCTGTTTTTT.

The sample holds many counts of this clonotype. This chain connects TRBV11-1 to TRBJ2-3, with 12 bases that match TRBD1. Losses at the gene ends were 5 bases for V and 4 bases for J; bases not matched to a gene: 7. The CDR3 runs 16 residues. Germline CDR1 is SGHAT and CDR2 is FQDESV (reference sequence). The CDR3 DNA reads TGTGCCAGCAGCCTAGGGGACAGGGGGCGCCCAGATACGCAGTATTTT. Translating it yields CASSLGDRGRPDTQYF. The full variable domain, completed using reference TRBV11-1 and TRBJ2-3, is EAEVAQSPRYKITEKSQAVAFWCDPISGHATLYWYRQILGQGPELLVQFQDESVVDDSQLPKDRFSAERLKGVDSTLKIQPAELGDSAMYLCASSLGDRGRPDTQYFGPGTRLTVL.

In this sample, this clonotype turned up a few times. The CDR3 nucleotides read TGCGCCAGCAGCCTAGACCGGGGTGTGGAGTACGAGCAGTACTTC. Encoded protein: CASSLDRGVEYEQYF. The gene calls are TRBV4-1 and TRBJ2-7; the D gene is possibly TRBD2 (5 bases). The CDR3 extends over 15 amino acids. The germline V and J ends were trimmed by 4 bases and 4 bases, with 17 bases remaining between them. From germline, CDR1 is MGHRA and CDR2 YSYEKL.

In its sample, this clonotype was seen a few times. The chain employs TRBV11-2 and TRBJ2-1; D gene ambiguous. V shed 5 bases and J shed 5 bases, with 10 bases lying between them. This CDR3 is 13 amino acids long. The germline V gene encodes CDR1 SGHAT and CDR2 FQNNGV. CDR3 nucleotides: TGTGCCAGCAGCCCCCAGCGAGACAATGAGCAGTTCTTC. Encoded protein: CASSPQRDNEQFF.